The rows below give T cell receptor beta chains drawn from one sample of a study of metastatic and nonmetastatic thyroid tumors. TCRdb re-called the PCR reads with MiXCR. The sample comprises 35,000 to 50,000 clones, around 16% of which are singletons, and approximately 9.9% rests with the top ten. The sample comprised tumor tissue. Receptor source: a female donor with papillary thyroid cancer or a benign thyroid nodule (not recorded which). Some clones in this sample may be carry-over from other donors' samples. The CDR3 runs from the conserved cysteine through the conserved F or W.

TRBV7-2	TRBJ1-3	CASSLDSIIYF
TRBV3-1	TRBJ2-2	CASSPLGLAGPLRNTGELFF
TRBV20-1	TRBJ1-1	CSPCAYGRGTEAFF
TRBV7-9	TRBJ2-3	CASSLDGFTDTQYF
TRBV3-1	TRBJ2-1	CASSPYSGRDYNEQFF
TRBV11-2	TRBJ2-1	CASSPSGLAGTNEQFF
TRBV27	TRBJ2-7	CASTSGGEQYF
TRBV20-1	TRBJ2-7	CSARGTSGQTAYEQYF
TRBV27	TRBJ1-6	CASSLLTNNNSPLHF
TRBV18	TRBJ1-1	CASSIDRVNTEAFF
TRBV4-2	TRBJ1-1	CASSLGDGPHTEAFF
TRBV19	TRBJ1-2	CASRTPVQGNYGYTF
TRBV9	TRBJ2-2	CASSPSVTGELFF
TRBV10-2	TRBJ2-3	CASKQGRADTQYF
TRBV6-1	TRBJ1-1	CAITREANTEAFF
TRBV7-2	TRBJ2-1	CASSFFSEQFF
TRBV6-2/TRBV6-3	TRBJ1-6	CASSSGLPNPRDRGRAIYNSPLHF